This TCR beta chain was identified during a study of blood T cell repertoires in COVID-19. Participants' own reports of clinical history determined their cohort assignment. Assay used: immunoSEQ multiplex PCR; TCRdb lists only in-frame clones, some missing. This table holds over 350,000 clones, 85% to 90% found once. From germline, CDR1 is SGHNT and CDR2 YYREEE (reference sequence). The CDR3 is 18 amino acids. Unmatched junction bases numbered 12, after V lost 4 bases and J lost 0 bases. The specimen was PBMCs or T cells enriched from blood (not recorded which). This chain links TRBV5-4 with TRBJ1-2, with TRBD1 matching 10 bases. The sequence was collected from a woman under 40 with acute COVID-19. CDR3 bases: TGTGCCAGCAGCCGAGACGGGACAGGGGTAACAGCTAACTATGGCTACACCTTC. Translation: CASSRDGTGVTANYGYTF.